This TCR beta chain was sequenced for a study of patients with pleural tuberculosis. Many counts were recorded for this clonotype. The CDR3 is 14 amino acids. V lost 11 bases and J lost 6; bases outside the gene matches: 11. CDR1 is ENHRY and CDR2 is SYGVKD in the germline V gene. Each CDR3 protein gets one entry after TCRdb re-called the reads with MiXCR. The table includes tens of thousands of distinct CDR3 sequences, more than 15% detected once. Input material: peripheral blood. The chain is built from TRBV10-3 and TRBJ2-2; 8 bases agree with TRBD1. The sequence was obtained from a human donor with pleural tuberculosis. CDR3 coding DNA: TGTGCCTTCTCGGACAGGGAGAAGGCCGGGGAGCTGTTTTTT. Residues: CAFSDREKAGELFF.